Sequencing of this T cell receptor (beta chain) was carried out in a study of blood T cell repertoires in COVID-19. Profiled with immunoSEQ multiplex PCR; TCRdb holds only in-frame clones, not every one. Of 220,000 or so clones detected, around 83% appear once; the ten largest clones hold about 10%. J was trimmed by 7 bases and V by 0 bases; bases with no gene match: 3. Germline CDR1 is MNHEY and CDR2 is SVGAGI. This CDR3 spans 15 amino acids. The specimen sequenced was peripheral blood. The chain combines TRBV6-5 with TRBJ2-1; TRBD2 matches 10 bases. This TCR was sampled from a woman aged 50 to 60 with COVID-19, enrolled during active disease. The CDR3 DNA is TGTGCCAGCAGTTACTCTTCTAGCGGGGGAAATGAGCAGTTCTTC. Its protein is CASSYSSSGGNEQFF.